The rows below give T cell receptor beta chains drawn from one sample of a study of pediatric ulcerative colitis. Method: immunoSEQ multiplex PCR; TCRdb's copy keeps in-frame clones and lacks some. The sample lists more than 12,000 clones, about nine tenths occurring once. The sample taken for sequencing was blood. These receptor sequences come from a boy aged 5-17 years with moderate ulcerative colitis. Both conserved end residues are part of each CDR3. A D gene is named only where the DNA matches it firmly. The size of a clone is reported for some rows only, either as once, few or many, or as a class for expanded clones.

NA	TRBV30	NA	TRBJ1-4	TGTGCCTCCCCTCTGGCTAATGAAAAACTGTTTTTT	CASPLANEKLFF
NA	TRBV6-5	TRBD1	TRBJ2-5	TGTGCCAGCAGTTACCAGGGACAGGCTCAAGAGACCCAGTACTTC	CASSYQGQAQETQYF
few	TRBV27	TRBD1	TRBJ1-6	TGTGCCAGCAGTATCTCGACAGGGGGGAATTCACCCCTCCACTTT	CASSISTGGNSPLHF
NA	TRBV7-2	NA	TRBJ2-5	TGTGCCAGCAGCTTAGCGAACGGCCAAGAGACCCAGTACTTC	CASSLANGQETQYF
NA	TRBV27	NA	TRBJ2-4	TGTGCCAGCAAAATGGGGGGAAGGGTGGCCAAAAACATTCAGTACTTC	CASKMGGRVAKNIQYF
NA	TRBV30	NA	TRBJ1-2	TGTGCCTGGAGTGTCAACTATGGCTACACCTTC	CAWSVNYGYTF
NA	TRBV5-1	TRBD1	TRBJ1-1	TGCGCCAGCAGCGACCGACAGGGTTCGAACACTGAAGCTTTCTTT	CASSDRQGSNTEAFF
NA	TRBV6-1	TRBD2	TRBJ2-1	TGTGCCAGCAGTGAATTTTTAACTAGCGGGCTTTACAATGAGCAGTTCTTC	CASSEFLTSGLYNEQFF
NA	TRBV2	NA	TRBJ1-5	TGTGCCAGCAGGGGGGACTCACGGGGTAATCAGCCCCAGCATTTT	CASRGDSRGNQPQHF
NA	TRBV28	NA	TRBJ2-1	TGTGCCAGCAGTTTAATGGACAATGAGCAGTTCTTC	CASSLMDNEQFF
once	TRBV19	NA	TRBJ2-5	TGTGCCAGTAGTATAGGACCCGCGCAAGAGACCCAGTACTTC	CASSIGPAQETQYF
NA	TRBV30	TRBD1	TRBJ2-7	TGTGCCTGGAGTGCCGGGACAGGGGGTGCCGAGCAGTACTTC	CAWSAGTGGAEQYF
NA	TRBV27	NA	TRBJ1-1	TGTGCCAGCAGTCTAAAGGCTGGAGCGGTCAACACTGAAGCTTTCTTT	CASSLKAGAVNTEAFF
NA	TRBV7-9	NA	TRBJ2-7	TGTGCCAGCAGCTTAGGCCAGGGAGAACTTTACGAGCAGTACTTC	CASSLGQGELYEQYF
NA	TRBV18	TRBD1	TRBJ2-7	TGTGCCAGCTCACCACAGGGACAGAGATCCTACGAGCAGTACTTC	CASSPQGQRSYEQYF
NA	TRBV28	NA	TRBJ1-1	TGTGCCAGCAGTTTTCTACAGGGATGGGCTGAAGCTTTCTTT	CASSFLQGWAEAFF
NA	TRBV10-3	NA	TRBJ2-7	TGTGCCATCAGTGGCAGCTCCTACGAGCAGTACTTC	CAISGSSYEQYF
once	TRBV30	TRBD1	TRBJ1-5	TGTGCCTGGAGCCCCGGGACAGGGGGTCAGCCCCAGCATTTT	CAWSPGTGGQPQHF
NA	TRBV28	NA	TRBJ2-3	TGTGCCAGCCGGAGGGACACGGGCACAGATACGCAGTATTTT	CASRRDTGTDTQYF
NA	TRBV10-2	NA	TRBJ2-2	TGCGCCAGCAGTGTCCAGGGGCGCACCGGGGAGCTGTTTTTT	CASSVQGRTGELFF
once	TRBV5-1	NA	TRBJ1-1	TGCGCCAGCAGTATGGAGACGGTGAACACTGAAGCTTTCTTT	CASSMETVNTEAFF